Below are 15 T cell receptor beta chains sequenced from a single sample in a study of CD8+ T cells in alopecia areata. Sequencing used cDNA as its template, made by extracting RNA and reverse transcribing it. TCRdb keeps only in-frame clones here, not all; method: immunoSEQ multiplex PCR. The data contain roughly 200,000 clones, more than 30% of them singletons. The treatment denotes: oral pan-JAK inhibitor, 5-10 mg twice daily. This specimen consisted of CD4+ T cells sorted from blood, obtained between weeks 30 and 35, from a patient treated with tofacitinib. The receptor source for this set is a human donor with alopecia areata.

This clone was detected only a few times. V is TRBV4-1 and J is TRBJ1-3, with 7 bases aligning to TRBD1. This CDR3 has 16 residues. Germline-derived CDR1 and CDR2 are MGHRA and YSYEKL. V was pared by 3 bases and J by 0 bases, with 5 bases of the junction left unmatched. CDR3 DNA: TGCGCCAGCAGCCAGACGACAGGGACCTCTGGAAACACCATATATTTT. Translated: CASSQTTGTSGNTIYF.

The rearrangement uses TRBV27 and TRBJ2-7, with D perhaps TRBD1 (6 bases). The ends were cut back, 8 bases at V and 0 bases at J, with 14 bases in the middle. Per germline, CDR1 MNHEY and CDR2 SMNVEV (reference sequence). The length of the CDR3 is 14 residues. CDR3 nucleotides: TGTGCCAGCGGAACAGGGATCAACTCCTACGAGCAGTACTTC. Its protein product is CASGTGINSYEQYF.

This clone has just one count. The chain is built from TRBV5-6 and TRBJ1-1; D is uncertain. Deletions cut 0 bases from V and 11 bases from J, with 8 bases between. Germline values: CDR1 SGHDT, CDR2 YYEEEE. This CDR3 contains 11 residues. CDR3: CASSLGPQAFF. The CDR3 DNA sequence: TGTGCCAGCAGCTTGGGACCTCAGGCTTTCTTT.

The J gene is TRBJ1-6, the V gene TRBV27; D is unresolved. Germline V gives CDR1 MNHEY, CDR2 SMNVEV (reference sequence). This CDR3 has 12 residues. Trimming removed 3 bases at V and 5 bases at J, with 2 bases between. CDR3 bases: TGTGCCAGCAGTTTCCATAATTCACCCCTCCACTTT. It codes for CASSFHNSPLHF.

This clone was seen repeatedly, ten times or more. The gene calls are TRBV7-4 and TRBJ2-1; 12 nucleotides line up with TRBD2. The CDR3 contains 15 residues. CDR1 is SGHVT and CDR2 is SQSDAQ in the germline V gene. The V gene end was trimmed by 6 bases and the J gene end by 9 bases; junction bases not matched to a gene: 9. The CDR3 sequence is CASSTRLAGVSEQFF. In DNA form, the CDR3 reads TGTGCCAGCAGTACCCGACTAGCGGGAGTAAGTGAGCAGTTCTTC.

V usage is TRBV9 and J usage is TRBJ2-5, with D unclear. The CDR3 contains 14 residues. CDR1 SGDLS and CDR2 YYNGEE come from the germline V gene. The V end was cut by 4 bases, the J end by 0 bases, with 10 bases between. CDR3 in amino acids: CASSPHLYQETQYF. For the CDR3, the DNA is TGTGCCAGCAGCCCCCACCTGTACCAAGAGACCCAGTACTTC. The full variable domain, with the rest looked up from reference TRBV9 and TRBJ2-5, is DSGVTQTPKHLITATGQRVTLRCSPRSGDLSVYWYQQSLDQGLQFLIQYYNGEERAKGNILERFSAQQFPDLHSELNLSSLELGDSALYFCASSPHLYQETQYFGPGTRLLVL.

In the case of this clone: The same CDR3 can be traced to other DNA sequences in this sample. This sequence joins TRBV9 and TRBJ1-4, with 8 nucleotides matching TRBD1. Unmatched junction bases numbered 5, after V lost 3 bases and J lost 4 bases. Per germline, CDR1 SGDLS and CDR2 YYNGEE. CDR3 length equals 15 residues. As DNA, the CDR3 is TGTGCCAGCAGCGCTTCCGACAGGGGTAATGAAAAACTGTTTTTT. The encoded protein is CASSASDRGNEKLFF.

In this sample, this clone turned up many times. The same CDR3 also results from other DNA sequences found in this sample. V is TRBV5-1 and J is TRBJ1-4; no firm D call. The length of the CDR3 is 14 residues. From germline, CDR1 is SGHRS and CDR2 YFSETQ. The germline V and J ends were trimmed by 2 bases and 0 bases, with 5 bases remaining between them. In DNA form, the CDR3 reads TGCGCCAGCAGCTTACAGCCAACTAATGAAAAACTGTTTTTT. Its translation is CASSLQPTNEKLFF. Full variable domain (outside the CDR3, taken from reference TRBV5-1 and TRBJ1-4): KAGVTQTPRYLIKTRGQQVTLSCSPISGHRSVSWYQQTPGQGLQFLFEYFSETQRNKGNFPGRFSGRQFSNSRSEMNVSTLELGDSALYLCASSLQPTNEKLFFGSGTQLSVL.

This clone was found a few times. The rearrangement joins TRBV19 to TRBJ1-1; D is undetermined. V dropped 7 bases and J dropped 1 base, with 10 bases sitting between them. The germline CDR1 and CDR2 sequences are LNHDA and SQIVND (reference sequence). The CDR3 runs 13 residues. CDR3 amino acids: CASTPWGNTEAFF. Written as DNA, the CDR3 is TGTGCCAGTACCCCATGGGGGAACACTGAAGCTTTCTTT.

The gene calls are TRBV19 and TRBJ1-6, with 7 bases that match TRBD1. V was clipped by 4 bases and J by 7 bases; unmatched bases: 10. Germline assignment: CDR1 LNHDA and CDR2 SQIVND (reference sequence). The CDR3 has 16 amino acids. The CDR3 DNA sequence: TGTGCCAGTAGTACCTTTAAGACAGGGAGGAATTCACCCCTCCACTTT. It is translated as CASSTFKTGRNSPLHF.

This sequence joins TRBV11-2 and TRBJ2-6; D might be TRBD1 (6 bases). CDR1 is SGHAT and CDR2 is FQNNGV in the germline V gene. Trimming cost V 5 bases and J 2 bases, with 10 bases left between them. The CDR3 sequence is 15 residues long. The CDR3 protein is CASSRPGAGANVLTF. The CDR3 bases are TGTGCCAGCAGCCGGCCAGGGGCTGGGGCCAACGTCCTGACTTTC.

This clone was counted once. The V call is TRBV5-1, the J call TRBJ2-1; D is possibly TRBD2 (6 bases). The germline V gene has CDR1 SGHRS and CDR2 YFSETQ. This CDR3 has 15 residues. V was trimmed by 4 bases and J by 2 bases, leaving 13 bases between them. CDR3 amino acids: CASSLGTGTYNEQFF. CDR3 in DNA: TGCGCCAGCAGCCTCGGGACTGGGACCTACAATGAGCAGTTCTTC.

The V gene is TRBV2, the J gene TRBJ1-1; D may be TRBD1 (5 bases). CDR3 length: 13 residues. Trimming stripped 5 bases from V and 12 bases from J, with 19 bases between. Germline CDR1 reads SNHLY; CDR2 reads FYNNEI. In DNA, the CDR3 is TGTGCCAGCAGTTCTGACCTGACCGGGGGGTCTTTCTTT. Translating gives CASSSDLTGGSFF.

The chain has TRBV29-1 and TRBJ2-5, with a possible D match to TRBD2 (5 bases). This CDR3 is 13 amino acids long. V lost 6 bases and J lost 4, with 15 bases in between. Per the germline V gene, CDR1 is SQVTM and CDR2 is ANQGSEA. The CDR3 region has the DNA TGCAGCGTGAGAACTAGATTTATAGAGACCCAGTACTTC. Translating gives CSVRTRFIETQYF.

The chain is built from TRBV11-2 and TRBJ1-1; 8 bases align to TRBD1. The CDR3 is 14 amino acids. V dropped 4 bases and J dropped 4; count of bases not matched to a gene: 5. CDR1 and CDR2 (germline): SGHAT, FQNNGV. The CDR3 nucleotides read TGTGCCAGCAGCTCCCGGACAGGGACCACTGAAGCTTTCTTT. Residues: CASSSRTGTTEAFF.